Listed below are T cell receptor beta chains from one sample, sequenced in a study of blood T cell repertoires in COVID-19. TCRdb keeps only in-frame clones here, not all; method: immunoSEQ multiplex PCR. The table lists 150,000 to 200,000 clones, about 88% of them singletons, with about 2% in the top ten. The sequencing input was peripheral blood. These receptors all come from a man aged 65 to 79 with active or convalescent COVID-19. Both conserved end residues are part of each CDR3. A D gene is named only where the DNA matches it firmly. A clone size is listed for some rows: how often the clone was seen (once, few, many), or a class if it is expanded.

CDR3 protein: CATSRDYPTSRADTQYF
CDR3 DNA: TGTGCCACCAGCAGAGATTATCCGACTAGCCGGGCAGATACGCAGTATTTT
D gene: TRBD2
J gene: TRBJ2-3
V gene: TRBV15
clone size: NA

CDR3 protein: CASSPSARGVRGTGELFF
CDR3 DNA: TGTGCCAGCTCACCCTCCGCCAGGGGAGTGAGAGGGACCGGGGAGCTGTTTTTT
D gene: NA
J gene: TRBJ2-2
V gene: TRBV18
clone size: NA

CDR3 protein: CASSQEVRANTEAFF
CDR3 DNA: TGTGCCAGCAGCCAAGAGGTCAGGGCGAACACTGAAGCTTTCTTT
D gene: NA
J gene: TRBJ1-1
V gene: TRBV3-1/TRBV3-2
clone size: NA

CDR3 protein: CASSPSRDQPQHF
CDR3 DNA: TGTGCCAGCTCACCATCCAGGGATCAGCCCCAGCATTTT
D gene: NA
J gene: TRBJ1-5
V gene: TRBV18
clone size: NA

CDR3 protein: CASRTGTGFNTGELFF
CDR3 DNA: TGTGCCAGCAGAACCGGGACAGGGTTTAACACCGGGGAGCTGTTTTTT
D gene: TRBD1
J gene: TRBJ2-2
V gene: TRBV5-4
clone size: NA

CDR3 protein: CASSVSGTNQPQHF
CDR3 DNA: TGTGCCAGCAGCGTTAGCGGGACCAATCAGCCCCAGCATTTT
D gene: NA
J gene: TRBJ1-5
V gene: TRBV7-2
clone size: NA

CDR3 protein: CASSVAWQASKQFF
CDR3 DNA: TGTGCCAGCAGCGTAGCTTGGCAGGCCTCTAAGCAGTTCTTC
D gene: NA
J gene: TRBJ2-1
V gene: TRBV9
clone size: NA

CDR3 protein: CASSFDRGGEKLFF
CDR3 DNA: TGTGCCAGCAGCTTCGACAGGGGGGGCGAAAAACTGTTTTTT
D gene: TRBD1
J gene: TRBJ1-4
V gene: TRBV7-2
clone size: NA

CDR3 protein: CASSFADTQYF
CDR3 DNA: TGCGCCAGCAGCTTCGCAGATACGCAGTATTTT
D gene: NA
J gene: TRBJ2-3
V gene: TRBV5-1
clone size: NA

CDR3 protein: CASSPRGGEQFF
CDR3 DNA: TGTGCCAGTAGTCCCCGAGGGGGTGAGCAGTTCTTC
D gene: NA
J gene: TRBJ2-1
V gene: TRBV19
clone size: NA

CDR3 protein: CASSQDLAEGREQYF
CDR3 DNA: TGTGCCAGCAGCCAAGATCTAGCGGAGGGGAGGGAGCAGTACTTC
D gene: TRBD2
J gene: TRBJ2-7
V gene: TRBV3-1/TRBV3-2
clone size: NA

CDR3 protein: CATKLGGIGTEAFF
CDR3 DNA: TGTGCCACCAAACTAGGAGGGATAGGCACTGAAGCTTTCTTT
D gene: NA
J gene: TRBJ1-1
V gene: TRBV7-8
clone size: once

CDR3 protein: CASSAAPSAGELFF
CDR3 DNA: TGTGCCAGTAGTGCAGCGCCCTCGGCCGGGGAGCTGTTTTTT
D gene: NA
J gene: TRBJ2-2
V gene: TRBV19
clone size: NA

CDR3 protein: CASSLSGTGGGRSYNSPLHF
CDR3 DNA: TGTGCCAGCAGCCTATCCGGGACAGGGGGCGGACGGTCCTATAATTCACCCCTCCACTTT
D gene: TRBD1
J gene: TRBJ1-6
V gene: TRBV3-1/TRBV3-2
clone size: NA

CDR3 protein: CASSRGGSATDTQYF
CDR3 DNA: TGTGCCAGCTCCCGAGGGGGTTCGGCCACAGATACGCAGTATTTT
D gene: NA
J gene: TRBJ2-3
V gene: TRBV18
clone size: NA

CDR3 protein: CASSDRDTYEQYF
CDR3 DNA: TGTGCCAGCAGTGACCGGGACACCTACGAGCAGTACTTC
D gene: NA
J gene: TRBJ2-7
V gene: TRBV2
clone size: once

CDR3 protein: CASSPPGSGNTIYF
CDR3 DNA: TGTGCCAGCAGTCCCCCGGGGTCTGGAAACACCATATATTTT
D gene: NA
J gene: TRBJ1-3
V gene: TRBV28
clone size: NA

CDR3 protein: CASSPKMGLAGDTEAFF
CDR3 DNA: TGTGCCAGCTCACCAAAGATGGGATTGGCAGGGGACACTGAAGCTTTCTTT
D gene: NA
J gene: TRBJ1-1
V gene: TRBV18
clone size: few

CDR3 protein: CASSRQAVNNSPLHF
CDR3 DNA: TGTGCCAGTAGTCGACAGGCAGTGAATAATTCACCCCTCCACTTT
D gene: NA
J gene: TRBJ1-6
V gene: TRBV19
clone size: NA

CDR3 protein: CASRTTETGAIEAFF
CDR3 DNA: TGCGCCAGCAGAACCACCGAGACAGGGGCTATCGAAGCTTTCTTT
D gene: TRBD1
J gene: TRBJ1-1
V gene: TRBV4-1
clone size: NA

CDR3 protein: CATSREGGLAFNEQYF
CDR3 DNA: TGTGCCACCAGCAGGGAAGGGGGACTAGCGTTCAACGAGCAGTACTTC
D gene: TRBD2
J gene: TRBJ2-7
V gene: TRBV15
clone size: NA

CDR3 protein: CASSSQGPSDTQYF
CDR3 DNA: TGTGCCAGCAGCTCACAGGGACCGTCAGATACGCAGTATTTT
D gene: NA
J gene: TRBJ2-3
V gene: TRBV5-6
clone size: NA

CDR3 protein: CASSDLTAGSPLHF
CDR3 DNA: TGTGCCAGCAGTGACCTAACGGCGGGATCACCCCTCCACTTT
D gene: NA
J gene: TRBJ1-6
V gene: TRBV28
clone size: few

CDR3 protein: CASSFELKSLAFF
CDR3 DNA: TGTGCCAGCAGTTTTGAACTCAAGTCTTTGGCTTTCTTT
D gene: NA
J gene: TRBJ1-1
V gene: TRBV27
clone size: NA

CDR3 protein: CATSRDRGGFTDTQYF
CDR3 DNA: TGTGCCACCAGCAGAGATCGGGGGGGATTCACAGATACGCAGTATTTT
D gene: TRBD2
J gene: TRBJ2-3
V gene: TRBV15
clone size: NA

CDR3 protein: CASSLVTGDTGELFF
CDR3 DNA: TGTGCCAGCAGCTTAGTTACAGGGGACACCGGGGAGCTGTTTTTT
D gene: TRBD1
J gene: TRBJ2-2
V gene: TRBV7-2
clone size: NA

CDR3 protein: CASSIDLSGTSGRSYREQFF
CDR3 DNA: TGTGCCAGTAGTATAGATCTATCCGGGACTAGCGGGAGGTCCTACCGGGAGCAGTTCTTC
D gene: TRBD2
J gene: TRBJ2-1
V gene: TRBV19
clone size: NA

CDR3 protein: CRVQGYYGYTF
CDR3 DNA: TGCAGAGTCCAGGGGTACTATGGCTACACCTTC
D gene: NA
J gene: TRBJ1-2
V gene: TRBV29-1
clone size: once

CDR3 protein: CASSLGQGPTGELFF
CDR3 DNA: TGTGCCAGCAGCTTGGGACAGGGACCCACCGGGGAGCTGTTTTTT
D gene: TRBD1
J gene: TRBJ2-2
V gene: TRBV5-5
clone size: NA

CDR3 protein: CASSRGGFGEKLFF
CDR3 DNA: TGTGCCAGCAGCCGAGGGGGCTTCGGAGAAAAACTGTTTTTT
D gene: TRBD1
J gene: TRBJ1-4
V gene: TRBV5-4
clone size: NA

CDR3 protein: CASSSQGGTGELFF
CDR3 DNA: TGTGCCAGCAGCTCACAGGGGGGGACCGGGGAGCTGTTTTTT
D gene: NA
J gene: TRBJ2-2
V gene: TRBV5-4
clone size: once

CDR3 protein: CASSAQVNYGYTF
CDR3 DNA: TGTGCCAGCAGCGCACAGGTTAACTATGGCTACACCTTC
D gene: NA
J gene: TRBJ1-2
V gene: TRBV2
clone size: once

CDR3 protein: CASMLTGTGKTQYF
CDR3 DNA: TGTGCCAGCATGCTGACAGGGACGGGGAAGACCCAGTACTTC
D gene: NA
J gene: TRBJ2-5
V gene: TRBV21-1
clone size: NA

CDR3 protein: CASSGGQGPYEQYF
CDR3 DNA: TGTGCCAGCAGCGGTGGACAGGGCCCCTACGAGCAGTACTTC
D gene: TRBD1
J gene: TRBJ2-7
V gene: TRBV9
clone size: NA

CDR3 protein: CASSLARGLAGVGQYF
CDR3 DNA: TGTGCCAGCAGCTTAGCGCGGGGACTAGCGGGAGTGGGGCAGTACTTC
D gene: TRBD2
J gene: TRBJ2-7
V gene: TRBV7-2
clone size: NA

CDR3 protein: CASSLTSGGRYEQYF
CDR3 DNA: TGTGCCAGCAGTTTGACTTCGGGAGGAAGGTACGAGCAGTACTTC
D gene: TRBD2
J gene: TRBJ2-7
V gene: TRBV28
clone size: NA

CDR3 protein: CASSVTGVTEQYF
CDR3 DNA: TGTGCCAGCAGTGTGACAGGGGTCACCGAGCAGTACTTC
D gene: TRBD1
J gene: TRBJ2-7
V gene: TRBV25-1
clone size: NA

CDR3 protein: CASSYTGSTRGYGYTF
CDR3 DNA: TGTGCCAGCAGTTACACAGGGAGTACCCGTGGCTATGGCTACACCTTC
D gene: NA
J gene: TRBJ1-2
V gene: TRBV6-2/TRBV6-3
clone size: NA

CDR3 protein: CASSFTPAGEHNEQFF
CDR3 DNA: TGTGCCAGCAGCTTTACGCCAGCGGGCGAACACAATGAGCAGTTCTTC
D gene: NA
J gene: TRBJ2-1
V gene: TRBV7-8
clone size: NA

CDR3 protein: CASHRPGMNTEAFF
CDR3 DNA: TGTGCCAGTCATCGTCCGGGGATGAACACTGAAGCTTTCTTT
D gene: NA
J gene: TRBJ1-1
V gene: TRBV19
clone size: once

CDR3 protein: CASSQRTGNIQYF
CDR3 DNA: TGTGCCAGCAGCCAGAGGACAGGGAACATTCAGTACTTC
D gene: TRBD1
J gene: TRBJ2-4
V gene: TRBV7-2
clone size: NA

CDR3 protein: CASSSFHSSTGELFF
CDR3 DNA: TGTGCCAGCAGCTCCTTCCACAGTAGCACCGGGGAGCTGTTTTTT
D gene: NA
J gene: TRBJ2-2
V gene: TRBV11-2
clone size: NA

CDR3 protein: CASSPTGTSGRSSYEQYF
CDR3 DNA: TGTGCCAGCAGCCCGACCGGGACTAGCGGGCGGAGCTCCTACGAGCAGTACTTC
D gene: TRBD2
J gene: TRBJ2-7
V gene: TRBV3-1/TRBV3-2
clone size: NA

CDR3 protein: CASSVSPAVQTGSNEQFF
CDR3 DNA: TGTGCCAGCAGCGTAAGCCCTGCGGTGCAGACAGGGTCCAATGAGCAGTTCTTC
D gene: TRBD1
J gene: TRBJ2-1
V gene: TRBV9
clone size: NA

CDR3 protein: CASSLAPGNTGELFF
CDR3 DNA: TGCGCCAGCAGCTTGGCCCCAGGGAACACCGGGGAGCTGTTTTTT
D gene: NA
J gene: TRBJ2-2
V gene: TRBV5-1
clone size: once

CDR3 protein: CASKRQGGSYEQYF
CDR3 DNA: TGTGCCAGCAAACGACAGGGGGGATCCTACGAGCAGTACTTC
D gene: TRBD1
J gene: TRBJ2-7
V gene: TRBV28
clone size: NA

CDR3 protein: CASSYRDRGSTQYF
CDR3 DNA: TGTGCCAGCAGTTACCGGGACAGGGGGAGTACGCAGTATTTT
D gene: TRBD1
J gene: TRBJ2-3
V gene: TRBV6-2/TRBV6-3
clone size: NA

CDR3 protein: CASSSGTNEKLFF
CDR3 DNA: TGTGCCAGCAGCAGCGGAACTAATGAAAAACTGTTTTTT
D gene: NA
J gene: TRBJ1-4
V gene: TRBV6-5
clone size: once

CDR3 protein: CASSPTGALNQPQHF
CDR3 DNA: TGTGCCAGCAGCCCGACAGGGGCCCTCAATCAGCCCCAGCATTTT
D gene: TRBD1
J gene: TRBJ1-5
V gene: TRBV7-8
clone size: few

CDR3 protein: CASSFYLSTDTQYF
CDR3 DNA: TGTGCCAGCAGCTTCTACCTCAGCACAGATACGCAGTATTTT
D gene: NA
J gene: TRBJ2-3
V gene: TRBV7-8
clone size: once

CDR3 protein: CASSLQGANEQFF
CDR3 DNA: TGTGCCAGCAGCTTACAGGGGGCGAATGAGCAGTTCTTC
D gene: TRBD1
J gene: TRBJ2-1
V gene: TRBV11-3
clone size: NA

CDR3 protein: CASSLDRGGGYTF
CDR3 DNA: TGTGCCAGCAGCTTAGATAGGGGTGGCGGCTACACCTTC
D gene: NA
J gene: TRBJ1-2
V gene: TRBV7-6
clone size: NA

CDR3 protein: CASSESGTRVGETQYF
CDR3 DNA: TGTGCCAGCAGTGAATCTGGGACTAGGGTTGGAGAGACCCAGTACTTC
D gene: TRBD2
J gene: TRBJ2-5
V gene: TRBV6-1
clone size: NA

CDR3 protein: CASSLVGQGNSPLHF
CDR3 DNA: TGTGCCAGCAGCTTGGTTGGACAGGGAAATTCACCCCTCCACTTT
D gene: TRBD1
J gene: TRBJ1-6
V gene: TRBV5-6
clone size: NA

CDR3 protein: CASSRGNDEQFF
CDR3 DNA: TGCGCCAGCAGTCGGGGGAACGATGAGCAGTTCTTC
D gene: NA
J gene: TRBJ2-1
V gene: TRBV5-1
clone size: once

CDR3 protein: CASSSGGHGAFF
CDR3 DNA: TGTGCCAGCAGCTCCGGGGGTCATGGAGCTTTCTTT
D gene: NA
J gene: TRBJ1-1
V gene: TRBV5-6
clone size: NA

CDR3 protein: CASSQERGTEAFF
CDR3 DNA: TGCGCCAGCAGCCAAGAAAGGGGCACTGAAGCTTTCTTT
D gene: NA
J gene: TRBJ1-1
V gene: TRBV4-1
clone size: NA